The 3 T cell receptor beta chains below all came from one sample that was sequenced in a study of shared clonotypes between healthy human individuals. Here immunoSEQ multiplex PCR was the method, and the copy in TCRdb shows in-frame clones only, minus some. The table has around 500,000 clones, roughly 78% seen once. Material: PBMCs. These receptors were taken from a woman aged 40 to 50 in good health. Some clones in this sample may be carry-over from other donors' samples.

To note about this clone: A far larger clone is off by one base, so a read error is likely. This rearrangement joins TRBV30 to TRBJ2-2; D may correspond to TRBD1 or TRBD2 (6 bases each). Trimming stripped 5 bases from V and 5 bases from J, with 18 bases between. CDR1 and CDR2 from the germline V gene are GTSNPN and SVGIG (reference sequence). The CDR3 covers 15 residues. CDR3 loop: CAWGSAGEDTGELFF. The CDR3 DNA reads TGTGCCTGGGGGAGTGCAGGGGAGGATACCGGGGAGCTGTTTTTT.

The rearrangement uses TRBV2 and TRBJ2-7; D call uncertain. This CDR3 spans 11 amino acids. Trimming stripped 2 bases from V and 6 bases from J, with 5 bases between. The germline gives CDR1 SNHLY, CDR2 FYNNEI. This CDR3 is CASSERIEQYF. In DNA, the CDR3 is TGTGCCAGCAGTGAAAGAATCGAGCAGTACTTC.

This chain joins TRBV4-1 and TRBJ2-5; unclear D gene. The CDR3 covers 13 residues. Between the trimmed V and J ends, which lost 0 bases and 5 bases, there was a span of 7 bases. CDR1 MGHRA and CDR2 YSYEKL come from the germline V gene. DNA of the CDR3: TGCGCCAGCAGCCAAGAAGTAGTCGAGACCCAGTACTTC. Amino acids: CASSQEVVETQYF.